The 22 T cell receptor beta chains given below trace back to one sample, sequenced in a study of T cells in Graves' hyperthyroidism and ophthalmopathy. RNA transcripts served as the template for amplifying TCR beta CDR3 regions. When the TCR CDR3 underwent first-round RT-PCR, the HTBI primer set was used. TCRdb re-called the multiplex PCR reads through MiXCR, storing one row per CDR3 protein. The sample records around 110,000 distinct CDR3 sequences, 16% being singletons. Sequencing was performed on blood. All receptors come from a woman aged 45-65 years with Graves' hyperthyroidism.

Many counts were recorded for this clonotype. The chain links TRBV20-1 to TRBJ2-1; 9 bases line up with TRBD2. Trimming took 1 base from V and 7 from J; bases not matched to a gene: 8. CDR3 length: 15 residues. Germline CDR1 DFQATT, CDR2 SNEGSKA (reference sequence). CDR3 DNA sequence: TGCAGTGCTAGAGCACGACTAGCGGAAACTAATGAGCAGTTCTTC. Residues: CSARARLAETNEQFF.

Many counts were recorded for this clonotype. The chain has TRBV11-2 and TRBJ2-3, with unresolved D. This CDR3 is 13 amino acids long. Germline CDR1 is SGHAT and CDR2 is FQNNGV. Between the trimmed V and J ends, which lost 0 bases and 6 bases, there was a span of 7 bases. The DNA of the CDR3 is TGTGCCAGCAGCTTAGATCCCCGTGATACGCAGTATTTT. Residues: CASSLDPRDTQYF.

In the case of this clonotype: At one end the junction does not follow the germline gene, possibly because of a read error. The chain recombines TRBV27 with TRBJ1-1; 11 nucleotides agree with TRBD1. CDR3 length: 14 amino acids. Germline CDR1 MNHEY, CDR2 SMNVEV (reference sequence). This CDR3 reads CASRDRGMNAEAFF. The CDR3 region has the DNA TGTGCCAGCCGGGACAGGGGGATGAACGCTGAAGCTTTCTTT.

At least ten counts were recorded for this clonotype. The CDR3 sequence: CASSLEGTDTQYF. DNA for the CDR3: TGTGCCAGCAGCTTAGAGGGTACAGATACGCAGTATTTT. The chain couples TRBV7-2 to TRBJ2-3; D not certain. CDR1 and CDR2 (germline): SGHTA, FQGNSA. This CDR3 has 13 amino acids. V was clipped by 1 base and J by 3 bases, with 5 bases between them.

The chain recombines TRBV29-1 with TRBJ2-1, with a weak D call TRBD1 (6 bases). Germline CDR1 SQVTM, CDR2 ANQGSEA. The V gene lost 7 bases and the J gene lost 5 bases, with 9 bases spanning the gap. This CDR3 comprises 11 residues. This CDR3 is CSDRTDNEQFF. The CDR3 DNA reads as TGCAGCGATCGGACAGACAATGAGCAGTTCTTC.

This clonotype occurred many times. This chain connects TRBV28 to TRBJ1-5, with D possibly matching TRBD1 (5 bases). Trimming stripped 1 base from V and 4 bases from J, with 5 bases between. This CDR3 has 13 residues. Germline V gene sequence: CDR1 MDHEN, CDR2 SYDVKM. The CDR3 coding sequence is TGTGCCAGCAGTTTATCAGGGAATCAGCCCCAGCATTTT. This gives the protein CASSLSGNQPQHF. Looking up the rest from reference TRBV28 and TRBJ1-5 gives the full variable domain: DVKVTQSSRYLVKRTGEKVFLECVQDMDHENMFWYRQDPGLGLRLIYFSYDVKMKEKGDIPEGYSVSREKKERFSLILESASTNQTSMYLCASSLSGNQPQHFGDGTRLSIL.

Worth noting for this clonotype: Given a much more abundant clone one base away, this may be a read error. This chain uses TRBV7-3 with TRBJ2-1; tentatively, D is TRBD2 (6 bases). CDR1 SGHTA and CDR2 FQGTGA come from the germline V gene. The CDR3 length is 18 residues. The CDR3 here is CASNLRQKGAGSNNEQFF. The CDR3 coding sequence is TGTGCCAGCAACTTAAGACAGAAAGGCGCGGGATCGAACAATGAGCAGTTCTTC.

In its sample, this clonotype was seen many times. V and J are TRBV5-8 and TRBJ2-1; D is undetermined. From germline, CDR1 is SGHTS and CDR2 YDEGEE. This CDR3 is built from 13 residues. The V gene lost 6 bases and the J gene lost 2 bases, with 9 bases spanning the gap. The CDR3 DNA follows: TGTGCCAGCAAGGGTCGAGCCTACAATGAGCAGTTCTTC. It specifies CASKGRAYNEQFF.

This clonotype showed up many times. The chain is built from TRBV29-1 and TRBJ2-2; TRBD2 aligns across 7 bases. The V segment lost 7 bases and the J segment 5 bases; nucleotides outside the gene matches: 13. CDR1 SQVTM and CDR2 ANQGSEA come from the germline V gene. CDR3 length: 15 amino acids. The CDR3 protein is CSALGGLARTGELFF. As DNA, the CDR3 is TGCAGCGCCCTGGGAGGGCTAGCGAGGACCGGGGAGCTGTTTTTT.

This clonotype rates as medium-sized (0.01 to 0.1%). CDR3 coding DNA: TGTGCCAGCAGTTACAGGGGAAGGCGGAATGAGCAGTTCTTC. It translates to CASSYRGRRNEQFF. The V and J genes are TRBV28 and TRBJ2-1; 7 bases fit TRBD1. The V segment lost 4 bases and the J segment 7 bases; nucleotides outside the gene matches: 7. CDR3 length: 14 amino acids. Germline V gives CDR1 MDHEN, CDR2 SYDVKM.

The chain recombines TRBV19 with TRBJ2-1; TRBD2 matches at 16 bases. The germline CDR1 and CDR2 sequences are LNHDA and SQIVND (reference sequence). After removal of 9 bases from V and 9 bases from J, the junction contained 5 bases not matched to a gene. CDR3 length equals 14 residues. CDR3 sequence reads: CASGTSGREGEQFF. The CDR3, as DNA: TGTGCCAGCGGGACTAGCGGGAGGGAAGGTGAGCAGTTCTTC.

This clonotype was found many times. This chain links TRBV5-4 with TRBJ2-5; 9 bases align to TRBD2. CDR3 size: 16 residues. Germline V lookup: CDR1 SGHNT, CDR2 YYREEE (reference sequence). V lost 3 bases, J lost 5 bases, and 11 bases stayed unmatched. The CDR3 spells CASSYGGGRATETQYF. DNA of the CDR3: TGTGCCAGCAGCTACGGGGGCGGGAGGGCCACCGAGACCCAGTACTTC. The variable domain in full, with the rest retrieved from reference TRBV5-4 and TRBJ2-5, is ETGVTQSPTHLIKTRGQQVTLRCSSQSGHNTVSWYQQALGQGPQFIFQYYREEENGRGNFPPRFSGLQFPNYSSELNVNALELDDSALYLCASSYGGGRATETQYFGPGTRLLVL.

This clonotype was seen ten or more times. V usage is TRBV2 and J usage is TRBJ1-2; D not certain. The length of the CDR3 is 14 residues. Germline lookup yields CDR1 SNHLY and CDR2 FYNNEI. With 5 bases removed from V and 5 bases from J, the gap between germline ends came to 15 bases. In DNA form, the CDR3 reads TGTGCCAGCAGTACGACCTCAAACACTTATGGCTACACCTTC. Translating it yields CASSTTSNTYGYTF.

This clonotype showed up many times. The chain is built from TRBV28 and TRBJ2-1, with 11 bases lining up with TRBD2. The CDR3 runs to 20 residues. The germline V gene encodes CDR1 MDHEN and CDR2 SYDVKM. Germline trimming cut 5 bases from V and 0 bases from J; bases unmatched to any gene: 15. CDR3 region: CASSAATGLAGLSSYNEQFF. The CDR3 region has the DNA TGTGCCAGCAGTGCAGCCACCGGACTAGCGGGCTTGAGCTCCTACAATGAGCAGTTCTTC.

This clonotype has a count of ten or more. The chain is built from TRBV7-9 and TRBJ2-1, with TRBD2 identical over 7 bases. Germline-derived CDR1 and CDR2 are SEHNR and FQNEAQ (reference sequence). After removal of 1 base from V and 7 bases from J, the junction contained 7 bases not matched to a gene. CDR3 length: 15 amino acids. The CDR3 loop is CASSLVAGVPNEQFF. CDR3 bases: TGTGCCAGCAGCTTAGTGGCGGGAGTGCCTAATGAGCAGTTCTTC. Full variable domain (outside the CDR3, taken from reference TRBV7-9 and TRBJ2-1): DTGVSQNPRHKITKRGQNVTFRCDPISEHNRLYWYRQTLGQGPEFLTYFQNEAQLEKSRLLSDRFSAERPKGSFSTLEIQRTEQGDSAMYLCASSLVAGVPNEQFFGPGTRLTVL.

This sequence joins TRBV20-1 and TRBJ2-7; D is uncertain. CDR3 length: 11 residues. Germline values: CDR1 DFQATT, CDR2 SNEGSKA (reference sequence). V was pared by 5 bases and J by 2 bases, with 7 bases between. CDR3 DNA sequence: TGCAGTGCTGAGGAGACCTACGAGCAGTACTTC. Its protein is CSAEETYEQYF.

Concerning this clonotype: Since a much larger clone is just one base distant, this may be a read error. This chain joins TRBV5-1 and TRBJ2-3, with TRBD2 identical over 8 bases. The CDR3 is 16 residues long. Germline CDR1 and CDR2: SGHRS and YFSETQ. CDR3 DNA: TGCGCCAACAGCTTGGACAAGAGCGGGAGAACAGATACGCAGTATTTT. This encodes CANSLDKSGRTDTQYF.

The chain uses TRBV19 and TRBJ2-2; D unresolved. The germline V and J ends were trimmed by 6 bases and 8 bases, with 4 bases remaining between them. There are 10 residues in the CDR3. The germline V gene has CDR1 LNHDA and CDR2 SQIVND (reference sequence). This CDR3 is CASSGGELFF. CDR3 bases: TGTGCCAGTAGCGGGGGGGAGCTGTTTTTT.

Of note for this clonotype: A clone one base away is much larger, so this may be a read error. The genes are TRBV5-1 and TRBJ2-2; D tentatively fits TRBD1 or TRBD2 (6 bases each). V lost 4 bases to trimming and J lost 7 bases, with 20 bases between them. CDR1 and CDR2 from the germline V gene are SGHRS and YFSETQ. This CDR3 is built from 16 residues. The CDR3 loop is CASSPYLGGRFGELFF. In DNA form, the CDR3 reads TGCGCCAGCAGCCCCTACTTAGGGGGGCGCTTCGGGGAGCTGTTTTTT. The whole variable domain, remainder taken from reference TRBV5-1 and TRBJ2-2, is KAGVTQTPRYLIKTRGQQVTLSCSPISGHRSVSWYQQTPGQGLQFLFEYFSETQRNKGNFPGRFSGRQFSNSRSEMNVSTLELGDSALYLCASSPYLGGRFGELFFGEGSRLTVL.

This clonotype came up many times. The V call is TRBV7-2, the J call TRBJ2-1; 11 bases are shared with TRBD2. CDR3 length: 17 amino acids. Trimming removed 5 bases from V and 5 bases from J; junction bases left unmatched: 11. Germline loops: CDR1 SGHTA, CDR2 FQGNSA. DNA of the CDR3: TGTGCCAGCAGCCGACTTTCCGGGACTAGCGGCCACAATGAGCAGTTCTTC. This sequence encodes CASSRLSGTSGHNEQFF.

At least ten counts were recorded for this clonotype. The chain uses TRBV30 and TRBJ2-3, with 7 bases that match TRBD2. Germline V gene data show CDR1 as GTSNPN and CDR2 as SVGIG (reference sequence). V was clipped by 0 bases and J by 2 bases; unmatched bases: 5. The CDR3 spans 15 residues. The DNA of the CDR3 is TGTGCCTGGAGTGTCCAGCGGGATTACACAGATACGCAGTATTTT. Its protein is CAWSVQRDYTDTQYF.

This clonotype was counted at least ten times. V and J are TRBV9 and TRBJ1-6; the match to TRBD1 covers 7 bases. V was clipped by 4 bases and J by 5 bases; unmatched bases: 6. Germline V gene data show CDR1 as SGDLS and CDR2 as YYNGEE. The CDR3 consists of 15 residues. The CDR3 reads CASSSATGNNSPLHF. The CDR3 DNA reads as TGTGCCAGCAGCTCGGCGACAGGGAATAATTCACCCCTCCACTTT.